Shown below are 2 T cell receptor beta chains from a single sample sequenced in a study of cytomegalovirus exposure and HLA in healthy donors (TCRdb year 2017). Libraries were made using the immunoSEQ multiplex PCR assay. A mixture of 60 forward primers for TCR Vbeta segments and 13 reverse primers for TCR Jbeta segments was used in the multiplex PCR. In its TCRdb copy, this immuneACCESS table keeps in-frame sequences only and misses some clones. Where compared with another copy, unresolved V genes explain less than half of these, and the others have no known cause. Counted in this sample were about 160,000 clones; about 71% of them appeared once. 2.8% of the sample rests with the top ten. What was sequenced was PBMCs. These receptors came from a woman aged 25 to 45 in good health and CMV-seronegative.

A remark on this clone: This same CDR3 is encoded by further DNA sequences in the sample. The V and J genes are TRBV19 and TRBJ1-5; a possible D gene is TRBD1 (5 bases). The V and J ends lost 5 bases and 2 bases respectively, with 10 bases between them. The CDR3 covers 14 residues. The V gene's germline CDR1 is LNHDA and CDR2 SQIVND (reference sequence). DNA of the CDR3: TGTGCCAGTAGTTCTACAGGTGGCAATCAGCCCCAGCATTTT. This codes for CASSSTGGNQPQHF.

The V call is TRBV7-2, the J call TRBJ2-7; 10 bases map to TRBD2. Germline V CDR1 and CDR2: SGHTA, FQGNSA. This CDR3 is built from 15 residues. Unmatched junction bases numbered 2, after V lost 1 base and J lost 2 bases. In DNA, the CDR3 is TGTGCCAGCAGCTTAGGTAGCGGGGGGCCCTACGAGCAGTACTTC. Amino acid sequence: CASSLGSGGPYEQYF.